The subject of this entry is one TCR beta chain. This record belongs to a study of blood T cell repertoires in COVID-19. Overall study: Researchers got acute and convalescent COVID-19 samples from the United States, Italy and Spain. In each case, the material was cDNA or gDNA derived from T cells, B-cell-depleted T cells, or PBMCs.

Per the authors' pipeline: Nucleated cell counts were estimated from reference gene primer amplification. Assay used: immunoSEQ multiplex PCR; TCRdb lists only in-frame clones, some missing. V, J and clone size are taken as reported in that table, and D and trimming were inferred from the DNA itself. The sample includes hundreds of thousands of clones, around 83% of them seen just once. The CDR3 runs to 14 residues. The V gene's germline CDR1 is SGHDT and CDR2 YYEEEE. Between the trimmed V and J ends, which lost 4 bases and 5 bases, there was a span of 16 bases. The sample was peripheral blood. This TCR came from a woman of 80 years or more with acute or convalescent COVID-19. V gene TRBV5-6 combines with J gene TRBJ2-7; TRBD2 is a possible D gene (6 bases). DNA of the CDR3: TGTGCCAGCAGCGAGGACTATGGATCCCACGAGCAGTACTTC. It translates to CASSEDYGSHEQYF.